These T cell receptor beta chains were read from a single sample in a study of cytomegalovirus exposure and HLA in healthy donors. Sequenced by immunoSEQ multiplex PCR; TCRdb stores in-frame clones only, minus some. The sample yields some 140,000 clones, around 80% seen once. Material for sequencing was PBMCs. The receptor set was obtained from a young man in good health. Both conserved end residues are part of each CDR3. The D gene is left open where the match is weak. Part of the rows lack a size; the others show once, few, many or a class for expanded clones.

j_call,v_call,clone_size,d_call,cdr3_aa,cdr3_nt
TRBJ2-2,TRBV29-1,.,TRBD2,CSVEDGTSGRRGTGELFF,TGCAGCGTTGAAGATGGGACTAGCGGGAGGCGCGGCACCGGGGAGCTGTTTTTT
TRBJ2-1,TRBV19,.,TRBD2,CASSPRLAGVNEQFF,TGTGCCAGTAGTCCACGACTAGCGGGAGTCAATGAGCAGTTCTTC
TRBJ2-1,TRBV6-4,.,.,CASRASGGTGNEQFF,TGTGCCAGCAGGGCTAGTGGGGGCACGGGCAATGAGCAGTTCTTC
TRBJ2-7,TRBV18,.,.,CASSTRGNHEQYF,TGTGCCAGCTCCACCAGGGGAAACCACGAGCAGTACTTC
TRBJ2-5,TRBV4-2,.,TRBD2,CASSQDNRLAGAETQYF,TGTGCCAGCAGCCAAGATAATAGGCTAGCGGGAGCGGAGACCCAGTACTTC
TRBJ2-7,TRBV9,.,.,CASSVGPGETYEQYF,TGTGCCAGCAGCGTAGGGCCAGGGGAGACCTACGAGCAGTACTTC
TRBJ1-5,TRBV19,.,.,CASTRGGSGQPQHF,TGTGCCAGTACCCGGGGGGGGTCGGGGCAGCCCCAGCATTTT
TRBJ1-5,TRBV19,.,.,CASSAGPGNQPQHF,TGTGCCAGTAGTGCCGGTCCGGGCAATCAGCCCCAGCATTTT
TRBJ2-7,TRBV7-9,.,TRBD1,CASSFATGGYYEQYF,TGTGCCAGCAGCTTCGCGACAGGGGGCTACTACGAGCAGTACTTC
TRBJ2-1,TRBV9,once,.,CASSPPGGLNEQFF,TGTGCCAGCAGCCCCCCTGGGGGGTTGAATGAGCAGTTCTTC
TRBJ2-7,TRBV10-3,medium-sized,TRBD2,CAISSLAGGPDEQYF,TGTGCCATCAGCTCATTAGCGGGAGGGCCTGACGAGCAGTACTTC
TRBJ1-4,TRBV19,.,.,CASSFLGGKLFF,TGTGCCAGTAGTTTCCTAGGGGGAAAACTGTTTTTT
TRBJ1-4,TRBV18,once,.,CASSPPSGGEKLFF,TGTGCCAGCTCACCTCCTTCCGGAGGCGAAAAACTGTTTTTT
TRBJ2-1,TRBV28,once,TRBD2,CASSSGGGTYNEQFF,TGTGCCAGCAGCTCGGGGGGAGGGACCTACAATGAGCAGTTCTTC
TRBJ1-1,TRBV7-2,.,TRBD1,CASSLAGQGAAFF,TGTGCCAGCAGCTTAGCTGGACAGGGGGCTGCTTTCTTT
TRBJ1-2,TRBV6-5,.,.,CASSRGREGYGYTF,TGTGCCAGCAGCCGAGGGCGGGAGGGCTATGGCTACACCTTC
TRBJ1-1,TRBV23-1,.,TRBD1,CASSQSRDRDSYTEAFF,TGCGCCAGCAGTCAATCGAGAGATAGGGACAGCTACACTGAAGCTTTCTTT
TRBJ2-7,TRBV9,.,TRBD2,CASSVGTSGGQDEQYF,TGTGCCAGCAGCGTCGGGACTAGCGGGGGGCAGGACGAGCAGTACTTC
TRBJ2-1,TRBV2,.,TRBD2,CASTPGLVFDEQFF,TGTGCCAGCACCCCGGGACTAGTGTTTGATGAGCAGTTCTTC
TRBJ1-5,TRBV7-9,.,.,CSSSLARSSQHF,TGTTCCAGCAGCTTAGCTCGTTCGTCCCAGCATTTT
TRBJ1-1,TRBV19,.,TRBD1,CARTQGDRVDTEAFF,TGTGCCAGAACTCAAGGGGACAGGGTTGACACTGAAGCTTTCTTT
TRBJ2-7,TRBV7-2,.,.,CASSLTPAAGYEQYF,TGTGCCAGCAGCTTAACCCCTGCCGCCGGCTACGAGCAGTACTTC
TRBJ2-5,TRBV28,.,.,CASSLSDYFRETQYF,TGTGCCAGCAGTTTATCCGACTACTTCCGAGAGACCCAGTACTTC
TRBJ2-7,TRBV7-2,once,TRBD1,CASSLAQMTGFGYEQYF,TGTGCCAGCAGCTTAGCACAGATGACAGGGTTTGGGTACGAGCAGTACTTC
TRBJ2-3,TRBV7-2,.,TRBD2,CASSLLWTSGRPGGTQYF,TGTGCCAGCAGCTTACTCTGGACTAGCGGGAGGCCAGGGGGTACGCAGTATTTT
TRBJ2-1,TRBV6-5,few,.,CASSLSGNSYYEQFF,TGTGCCAGCAGTCTGTCGGGTAATTCCTATTATGAGCAGTTCTTC
TRBJ1-5,TRBV30,.,.,CAWSGPGVSNQPQHF,TGTGCCTGGAGTGGTCCGGGGGTGAGCAATCAGCCCCAGCATTTT
TRBJ2-1,TRBV9,.,TRBD2,CASSVESSGRAYQFF,TGTGCCAGCAGCGTAGAAAGTAGCGGGAGGGCCTATCAGTTCTTC
TRBJ1-5,TRBV7-9,.,.,CSSSLTANQPQHF,TGTTCCAGCAGCTTGACAGCAAATCAGCCCCAGCATTTT
TRBJ2-1,TRBV5-8,.,TRBD2,CASSPGLAGDNEQFF,TGTGCCAGCAGCCCCGGACTAGCGGGCGACAATGAGCAGTTCTTC
TRBJ2-7,TRBV9,.,.,CASSVGSAYEQYF,TGTGCCAGCAGCGTAGGGTCAGCCTACGAGCAGTACTTC
TRBJ2-3,TRBV20-1,.,TRBD2,CSASGGLAQYF,TGCAGTGCCTCGGGAGGACTTGCGCAGTATTTT
TRBJ1-2,TRBV2,.,.,CASTRQQFNYGYTF,TGTGCCAGCACTAGACAGCAGTTTAACTATGGCTACACCTTC
TRBJ2-6,TRBV19,.,.,CASTPIPGSGANVLTF,TGTGCCAGTACCCCCATCCCCGGTTCTGGGGCCAACGTCCTGACTTTC